The source of this TCR beta chain is a study of control samples from healthy donors and cancer patients. Assay: immunoSEQ multiplex PCR; the TCRdb copy retains only in-frame clones and omits some. The data contain over 70,000 clones, 85% to 90% of them seen just once; the ten biggest clones take up 7.5% to 8%. Germline V gives CDR1 LNHDA, CDR2 SQIVND (reference sequence). CDR3 length: 16 residues. The V end was cut by 3 bases, the J end by 0 bases, with 12 bases between. This clonotype was sampled from a woman between 55 and 75 years old in good health. The rearrangement joins TRBV19 to TRBJ2-1; the D gene is possibly TRBD2 (5 bases). Source material: blood. CDR3 protein: CASSITGAGSYNEQFF. CDR3 DNA: TGTGCCAGTAGTATTACTGGCGCGGGCTCCTACAATGAGCAGTTCTTC. The full variable domain, with the rest looked up from reference TRBV19 and TRBJ2-1, is DGGITQSPKYLFRKEGQNVTLSCEQNLNHDAMYWYRQDPGQGLRLIYYSQIVNDFQKGDIAEGYSVSREKKESFPLTVTSAQKNPTAFYLCASSITGAGSYNEQFFGPGTRLTVL.